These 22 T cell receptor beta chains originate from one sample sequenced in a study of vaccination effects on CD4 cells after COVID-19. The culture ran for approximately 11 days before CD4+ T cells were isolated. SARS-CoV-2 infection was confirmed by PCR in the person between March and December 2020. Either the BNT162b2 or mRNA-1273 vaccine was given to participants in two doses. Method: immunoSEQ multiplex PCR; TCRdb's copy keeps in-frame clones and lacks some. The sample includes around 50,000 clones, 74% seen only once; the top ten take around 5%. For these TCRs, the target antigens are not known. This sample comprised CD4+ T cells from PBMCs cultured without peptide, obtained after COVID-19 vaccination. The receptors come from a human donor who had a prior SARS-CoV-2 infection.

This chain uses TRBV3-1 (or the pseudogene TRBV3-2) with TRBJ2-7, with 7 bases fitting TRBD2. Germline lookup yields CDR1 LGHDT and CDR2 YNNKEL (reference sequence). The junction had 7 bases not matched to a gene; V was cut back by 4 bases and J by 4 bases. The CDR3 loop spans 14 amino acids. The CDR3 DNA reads TGTGCCAGCAGCCCTCCGGGACTACCGTACGAGCAGTACTTC. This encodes CASSPPGLPYEQYF.

The CDR3 is CASSISRGRETQYF. CDR3 coding DNA: TGTGCCAGCAGTATTTCCAGGGGGCGAGAGACCCAGTACTTC. The chain joins TRBV6-2 or TRBV6-3 to TRBJ2-5; 8 bases match TRBD1. Looked up from germline, CDR1 is MNHEY and CDR2 is SVGEGT. With 5 bases clipped from V and 4 bases from J, the junction kept 6 bases outside the gene matches. This CDR3 comprises 14 residues.

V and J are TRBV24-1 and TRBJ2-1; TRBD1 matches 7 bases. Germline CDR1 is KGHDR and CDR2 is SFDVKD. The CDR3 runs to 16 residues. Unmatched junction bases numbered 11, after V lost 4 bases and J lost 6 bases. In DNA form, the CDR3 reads TGTGCCACCAGTGAGTCAACAGGGGCCCGGCCCAATGAGCAGTTCTTC. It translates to CATSESTGARPNEQFF.

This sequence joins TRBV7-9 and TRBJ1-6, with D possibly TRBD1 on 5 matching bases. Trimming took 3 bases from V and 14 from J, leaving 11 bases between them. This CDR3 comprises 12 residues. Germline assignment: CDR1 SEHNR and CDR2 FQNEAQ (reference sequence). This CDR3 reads CASSFAGHTLHF. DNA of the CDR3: TGTGCCAGCAGCTTCGCAGGGCACACCCTCCACTTT. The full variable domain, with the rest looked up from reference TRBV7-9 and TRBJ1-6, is DTGVSQNPRHKITKRGQNVTFRCDPISEHNRLYWYRQTLGQGPEFLTYFQNEAQLEKSRLLSDRFSAERPKGSFSTLEIQRTEQGDSAMYLCASSFAGHTLHFGNGTRLTVT.

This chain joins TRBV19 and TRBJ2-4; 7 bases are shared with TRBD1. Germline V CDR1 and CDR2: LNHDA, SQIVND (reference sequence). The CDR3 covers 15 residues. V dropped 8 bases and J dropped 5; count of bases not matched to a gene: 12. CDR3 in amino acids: CASSKGARGQNIQYF. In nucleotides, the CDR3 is TGTGCCAGTTCGAAGGGGGCCAGGGGCCAAAACATTCAGTACTTC.

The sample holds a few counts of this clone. CDR3 protein: CASSFVSGRSTDTQYF. CDR3 DNA: TGTGCCAGCAGCTTTGTTAGCGGGAGAAGCACAGATACGCAGTATTTT. V and J are TRBV5-4 and TRBJ2-3, with TRBD2 identical over 9 bases. The germline V gene has CDR1 SGHNT and CDR2 YYREEE (reference sequence). With V trimmed by 2 bases and J by 0 bases, 4 bases remained unmatched. The CDR3 runs 16 residues.

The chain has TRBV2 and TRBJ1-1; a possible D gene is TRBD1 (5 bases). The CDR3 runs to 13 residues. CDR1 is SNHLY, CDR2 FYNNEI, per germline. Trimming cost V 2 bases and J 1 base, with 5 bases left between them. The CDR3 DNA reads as TGTGCCAGCAGTGAACAGGGGAACACTGAAGCTTTCTTT. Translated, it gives CASSEQGNTEAFF.

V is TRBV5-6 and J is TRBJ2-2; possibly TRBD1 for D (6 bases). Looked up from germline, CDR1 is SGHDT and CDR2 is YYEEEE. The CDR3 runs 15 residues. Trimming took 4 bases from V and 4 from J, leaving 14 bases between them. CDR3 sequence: CASSPYRVGTGELFF. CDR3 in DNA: TGTGCCAGCAGCCCGTACAGGGTGGGCACCGGGGAGCTGTTTTTT.

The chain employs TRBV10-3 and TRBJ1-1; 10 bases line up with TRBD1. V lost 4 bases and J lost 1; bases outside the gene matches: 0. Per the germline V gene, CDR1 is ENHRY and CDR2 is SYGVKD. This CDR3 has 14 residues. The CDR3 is CAISGQGANTEAFF. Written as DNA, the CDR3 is TGTGCCATCAGTGGACAGGGGGCGAACACTGAAGCTTTCTTT.

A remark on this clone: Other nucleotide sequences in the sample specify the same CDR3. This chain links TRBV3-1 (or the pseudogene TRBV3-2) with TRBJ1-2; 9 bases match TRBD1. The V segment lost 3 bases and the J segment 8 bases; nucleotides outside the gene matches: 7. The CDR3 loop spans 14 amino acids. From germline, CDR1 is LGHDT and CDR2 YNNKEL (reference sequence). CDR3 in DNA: TGTGCCAGCAGCCATAGGACAGGGGAGGACGGCTACACCTTC. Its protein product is CASSHRTGEDGYTF.

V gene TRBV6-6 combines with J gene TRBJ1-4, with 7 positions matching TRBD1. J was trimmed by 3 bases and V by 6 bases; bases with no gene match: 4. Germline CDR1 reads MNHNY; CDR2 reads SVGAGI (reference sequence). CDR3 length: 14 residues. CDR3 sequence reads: CASRPDRANEKLFF. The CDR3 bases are TGTGCCAGCAGACCCGACAGGGCTAATGAAAAACTGTTTTTT.

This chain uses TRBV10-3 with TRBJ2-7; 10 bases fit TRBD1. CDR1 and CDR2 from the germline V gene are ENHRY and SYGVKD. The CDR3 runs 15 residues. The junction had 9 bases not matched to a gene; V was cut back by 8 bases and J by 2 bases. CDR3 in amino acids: CAIGDRGRFTYEQYF. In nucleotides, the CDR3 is TGTGCCATCGGGGACAGGGGTCGATTTACCTACGAGCAGTACTTC.

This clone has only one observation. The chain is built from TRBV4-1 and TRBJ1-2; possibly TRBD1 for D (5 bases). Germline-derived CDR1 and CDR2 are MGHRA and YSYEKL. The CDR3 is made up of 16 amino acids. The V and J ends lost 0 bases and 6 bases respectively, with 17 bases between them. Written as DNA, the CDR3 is TGCGCCAGCAGCCAAGATGCGGTAAAAGGGGCGAATGGCTACACCTTC. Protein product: CASSQDAVKGANGYTF.

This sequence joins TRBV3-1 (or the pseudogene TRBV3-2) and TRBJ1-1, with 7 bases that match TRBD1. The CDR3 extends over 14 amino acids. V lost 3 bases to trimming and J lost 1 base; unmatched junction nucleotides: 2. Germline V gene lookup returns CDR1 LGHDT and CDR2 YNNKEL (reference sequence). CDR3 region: CASSHRGENTEAFF. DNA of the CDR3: TGTGCCAGCAGCCACAGGGGGGAGAACACTGAAGCTTTCTTT.

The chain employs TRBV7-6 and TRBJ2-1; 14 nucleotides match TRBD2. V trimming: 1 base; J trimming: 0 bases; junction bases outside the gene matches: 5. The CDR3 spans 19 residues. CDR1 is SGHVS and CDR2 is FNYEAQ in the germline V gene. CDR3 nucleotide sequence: TGTGCCAGCAGCTTAGGGACTAGCGGGGGGCCCAACTCCTACAATGAGCAGTTCTTC. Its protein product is CASSLGTSGGPNSYNEQFF.

CDR3 nucleotide sequence: TGTGCCAGTAGTGCAGGGGTCTCCTACGAGCAGTACTTC. It is translated as CASSAGVSYEQYF. The chain links TRBV19 to TRBJ2-7, with TRBD1 as a possible D gene (6 bases). This CDR3 region has 13 residues. Germline-derived CDR1 and CDR2 are LNHDA and SQIVND (reference sequence). V was cut by 5 bases and J by 0 bases, with 8 bases left in between.

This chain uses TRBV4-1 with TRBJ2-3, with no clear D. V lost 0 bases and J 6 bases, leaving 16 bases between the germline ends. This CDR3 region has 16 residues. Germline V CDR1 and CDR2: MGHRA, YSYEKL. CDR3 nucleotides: TGCGCCAGCAGCCAAGATGAAAGGTACAGATGGGATACGCAGTATTTT. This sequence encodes CASSQDERYRWDTQYF.

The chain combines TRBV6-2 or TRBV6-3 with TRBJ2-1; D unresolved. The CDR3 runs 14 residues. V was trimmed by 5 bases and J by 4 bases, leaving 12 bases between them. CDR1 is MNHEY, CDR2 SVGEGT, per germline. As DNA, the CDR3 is TGTGCCAGCAGTGCCCGGGCCTCGTACAATGAGCAGTTCTTC. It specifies CASSARASYNEQFF.

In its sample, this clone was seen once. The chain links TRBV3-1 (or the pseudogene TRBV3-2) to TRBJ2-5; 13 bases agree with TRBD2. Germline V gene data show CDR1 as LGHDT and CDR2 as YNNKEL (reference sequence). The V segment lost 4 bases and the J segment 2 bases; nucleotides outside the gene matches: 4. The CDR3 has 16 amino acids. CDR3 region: CASSRPLAGGQETQYF. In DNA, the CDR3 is TGTGCCAGCAGCCGGCCACTAGCGGGAGGGCAAGAGACCCAGTACTTC.

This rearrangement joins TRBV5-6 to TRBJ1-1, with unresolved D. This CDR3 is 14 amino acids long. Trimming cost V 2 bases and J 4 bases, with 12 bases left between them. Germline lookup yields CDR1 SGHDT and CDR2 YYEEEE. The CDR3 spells CASSLLLMSTEAFF. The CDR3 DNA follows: TGTGCCAGCAGCTTACTTCTTATGAGCACTGAAGCTTTCTTT.

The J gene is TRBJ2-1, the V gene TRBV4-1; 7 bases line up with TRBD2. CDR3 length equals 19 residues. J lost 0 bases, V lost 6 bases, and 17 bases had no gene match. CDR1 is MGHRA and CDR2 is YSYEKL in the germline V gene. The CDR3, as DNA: TGCGCCAGCAGTCCCGCTTTTGCGGGAGCCTATAGCTCCTACAATGAGCAGTTCTTC. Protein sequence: CASSPAFAGAYSSYNEQFF.

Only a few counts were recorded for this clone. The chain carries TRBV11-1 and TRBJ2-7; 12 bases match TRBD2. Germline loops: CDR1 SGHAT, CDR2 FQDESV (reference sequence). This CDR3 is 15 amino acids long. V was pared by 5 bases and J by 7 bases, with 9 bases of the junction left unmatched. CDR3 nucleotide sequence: TGTGCCAGCAGCCTCCGACTAGCGGGAGTAAGGGAGCAGTACTTC. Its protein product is CASSLRLAGVREQYF.